This TCR beta chain was profiled in a study of identifying expanded T cells in peripheral blood. The study's findings and limits: Approximately 1.2 clones differed between technical replicates, versus approximately 16 and 20 over time. Variance in clone template counts between roughly 2-week samples significantly increased with total template count across all healthy donors.

During the collection period, no donor immune events like infections were recorded. The germline V and J ends were trimmed by 7 bases and 0 bases, with 13 bases remaining between them. Germline V gene data show CDR1 as SNHLY and CDR2 as FYNNEI. The CDR3 loop spans 14 amino acids. Using immunoSEQ multiplex PCR, the repertoire was profiled, and TCRdb retains in-frame clones only, with some absent. The profile shows 90,000 to 110,000 clones, around 90% of them singletons. This clone has just one count. Antigen unknown. The V and J genes are TRBV2 and TRBJ2-7; D unclear. The clonotype originates from a person aged 18-70 years in good health. The sample comprised blood. CDR3 DNA sequence: TGTGCCAGCATGATAAGACGCAGCTCCTACGAGCAGTACTTC. This encodes CASMIRRSSYEQYF. Using reference TRBV2 and TRBJ2-7 for the parts outside the CDR3, the full variable domain is EPEVTQTPSHQVTQMGQEVILRCVPISNHLYFYWYRQILGQKVEFLVSFYNNEISEKSEIFDDQFSVERPDGSNFTLKIRSTKLEDSAMYFCASMIRRSSYEQYFGPGTRLTVT.